The 30 T cell receptor beta chains reported below all come from one sample, sequenced in a study of blood T cell repertoires in COVID-19. The table came from immunoSEQ multiplex PCR; TCRdb's copy has only in-frame clones and leaves some out. The sample gives about 120,000 clones, approximately 87% of which show up once; approximately 7.9% is in the top ten. The sequencing input was peripheral blood. The receptors derive from an older man who had recovered from COVID-19.

This chain connects TRBV11-3 to TRBJ2-2, with D possibly matching TRBD1 (6 bases). V was cut by 3 bases and J by 1 base, with 12 bases left in between. The CDR3 extends over 16 amino acids. Germline V gene lookup returns CDR1 SGHNT and CDR2 YENEEA. This chain's CDR3 is CASSFALGQNTGELFF. For the CDR3, the DNA is TGTGCCAGCAGCTTCGCCCTGGGACAGAACACCGGGGAGCTGTTTTTT.

This clone has just one count. The chain carries TRBV19 and TRBJ2-1; 15 bases match TRBD2. CDR1 and CDR2 (germline): LNHDA, SQIVND (reference sequence). The V gene end was trimmed by 7 bases and the J gene end by 7 bases; junction bases not matched to a gene: 14. The CDR3 runs 18 residues. CDR3 protein: CASTPGTSGGFRTNEQFF. In nucleotides, the CDR3 is TGTGCCAGTACTCCCGGGACTAGCGGGGGGTTTCGAACTAATGAGCAGTTCTTC. The variable domain in full, with the rest retrieved from reference TRBV19 and TRBJ2-1, is DGGITQSPKYLFRKEGQNVTLSCEQNLNHDAMYWYRQDPGQGLRLIYYSQIVNDFQKGDIAEGYSVSREKKESFPLTVTSAQKNPTAFYLCASTPGTSGGFRTNEQFFGPGTRLTVL.

For the CDR3, the DNA is TGTGCCAGCAGTTTTCTTGAAGAGGACACTGAAGCTTTCTTT. Protein sequence: CASSFLEEDTEAFF. The V call is TRBV28, the J call TRBJ1-1, with no clear D. CDR3 length equals 14 residues. Trimming cost V 3 bases and J 3 bases, with 11 bases left between them. Germline lookup yields CDR1 MDHEN and CDR2 SYDVKM.

This clone was counted between two and nine times. The genes are TRBV27 and TRBJ1-6, with D possibly being TRBD1 (5 bases). Between the trimmed V and J ends, which lost 6 bases and 10 bases, there was a span of 28 bases. The CDR3 covers 18 residues. CDR1 and CDR2 (germline): MNHEY, SMNVEV (reference sequence). In DNA, the CDR3 is TGTGCCAGCAGACTGAATCGAATCGCAGGGAGGGTGCGGTCACCCCTCCACTTT. It codes for CASRLNRIAGRVRSPLHF.

V usage is TRBV28 and J usage is TRBJ1-4; the D gene is possibly TRBD1 (5 bases). The germline gives CDR1 MDHEN, CDR2 SYDVKM. V lost 1 base to trimming and J lost 7 bases, with 10 bases between them. The CDR3 sequence is 14 residues long. Written as DNA, the CDR3 is TGTGCCAGCAGTTTATCAGGGCGGGGTGAAAAACTGTTTTTT. It codes for CASSLSGRGEKLFF.

The CDR3 DNA follows: TGTGCCAGCAGCCCCATGGGGGCCTCCTACAATGAGCAGTTCTTC. Amino acids: CASSPMGASYNEQFF. This chain joins TRBV7-2 and TRBJ2-1; D may be TRBD1 (6 bases). This CDR3 spans 15 amino acids. The germline gives CDR1 SGHTA, CDR2 FQGNSA. Trimming pared 5 bases from V and 0 bases from J, leaving 11 bases between.

The genes are TRBV7-3 and TRBJ2-7; 11 bases fit TRBD2. Germline-derived CDR1 and CDR2 are SGHTA and FQGTGA. The CDR3 sequence is 14 residues long. J was trimmed by 12 bases and V by 5 bases; bases with no gene match: 12. CDR3 residues: CASSPGTSGSRWYF. In DNA form, the CDR3 reads TGTGCCAGCAGCCCGGGGACTAGCGGCTCTAGATGGTACTTC.

The V gene is TRBV9, the J gene TRBJ2-1; D unresolved. There are 13 residues in the CDR3. V lost 5 bases, J lost 3 bases, and 9 bases lay in between. CDR1 SGDLS and CDR2 YYNGEE come from the germline V gene. The CDR3 sequence: CASSLANYNEQFF. The CDR3 nucleotides read TGTGCCAGCAGTCTTGCTAACTACAATGAGCAGTTCTTC.

Note on this clone: Other DNA variants within this sample encode the same CDR3. J is TRBJ2-2 and V is TRBV5-1, with D perhaps matching TRBD1 (5 bases). Trimming took 2 bases from V and 1 from J, leaving 6 bases between them. The CDR3 has 14 residues. Germline V gene sequence: CDR1 SGHRS, CDR2 YFSETQ. CDR3 sequence (DNA): TGCGCCAGCAGCTTAGGACAGAACACCGGGGAGCTGTTTTTT. Protein: CASSLGQNTGELFF.

The chain is built from TRBV10-3 and TRBJ2-3, with D possibly TRBD2 on 5 matching bases. CDR3 length equals 14 residues. The V gene's germline CDR1 is ENHRY and CDR2 SYGVKD. Between the trimmed V and J ends, which lost 3 bases and 3 bases, there was a span of 10 bases. CDR3 nucleotides: TGTGCCATCAGTGACGTAGCGCCGACAGATACGCAGTATTTT. This encodes CAISDVAPTDTQYF.

The chain links TRBV6-2 or TRBV6-3 to TRBJ2-3; 13 nucleotides align to TRBD2. The CDR3 consists of 19 residues. Germline loops: CDR1 MNHEY, CDR2 SVGEGT. Trimming cost V 4 bases and J 1 base; bases outside gene matches: 11. CDR3 sequence reads: CASSFDPTSGRAGTDTQYF. CDR3 in DNA: TGTGCCAGCAGTTTTGATCCTACTAGCGGGAGGGCCGGCACAGATACGCAGTATTTT.

CDR3 region: CASSVPSGNTIYF. The CDR3 nucleotides are TGTGCCAGCAGCGTCCCCAGTGGAAACACCATATATTTT. The rearrangement links TRBV9 to TRBJ1-3; the D is unclear. This CDR3 has 13 residues. The germline CDR1 and CDR2 sequences are SGDLS and YYNGEE. The V end lost 2 bases, the J end lost 3 bases, and 6 bases lay between the germline ends. Based on the CDR3 plus reference TRBV9 and TRBJ1-3, the full variable domain is DSGVTQTPKHLITATGQRVTLRCSPRSGDLSVYWYQQSLDQGLQFLIQYYNGEERAKGNILERFSAQQFPDLHSELNLSSLELGDSALYFCASSVPSGNTIYFGEGSWLTVV.

This clone was detected a few times. This sequence joins TRBV11-3 and TRBJ2-2; possibly TRBD2 for D (7 bases). The germline CDR1 and CDR2 sequences are SGHNT and YENEEA. The V end lost 5 bases, the J end lost 7 bases, and 17 bases lay between the germline ends. This CDR3 comprises 15 residues. CDR3 coding DNA: TGTGCCAGCAGCATCGGGGGGCGGGAGAGCGGGGAGCTGTTTTTT. This sequence encodes CASSIGGRESGELFF.

The chain joins TRBV28 to TRBJ1-3; tentative D call: TRBD1 (6 bases). This CDR3 comprises 22 residues. Germline V gene lookup returns CDR1 MDHEN and CDR2 SYDVKM. V was clipped by 4 bases and J by 2 bases, with 33 bases between them. CDR3 nucleotides: TGTGCCAGCAGTTCATCAATCCCAACAGGGTCCGTCTCCGCATCGGCTGGAAACACCATATATTTT. Encoded protein: CASSSSIPTGSVSASAGNTIYF.

The rearrangement joins TRBV6-2 or TRBV6-3 to TRBJ2-1; the match to TRBD2 covers 14 bases. The CDR3 length is 15 residues. The trim removed 2 bases at V and 6 bases at J, leaving 0 bases unmatched. Germline V gene data show CDR1 as MNHEY and CDR2 as SVGEGT. The DNA for the CDR3 is TGTGCCAGCAGTTACGGGACTAGCGGGAGCAATGAGCAGTTCTTC. As protein: CASSYGTSGSNEQFF.

In this sample, this clone turned up many times. The chain employs TRBV21-1 and TRBJ2-7; TRBD2, as called in the table, went unchecked against the DNA. TRBV21-1 is termed a pseudogene. There are 14 residues in the CDR3. The CDR3 nucleotides are TGTGCCAGCAGCAAAAACCTATCAACCTACGAGCAGTACTTC. Translated, it gives CASSKNLSTYEQYF.

This clone was observed a handful of times. The chain's CDR3 is CASSRDRGNTEAFF. The CDR3 nucleotides are TGTGCCAGCAGCCGGGACAGGGGGAACACTGAAGCTTTCTTT. The gene calls are TRBV2 and TRBJ1-1; TRBD1 matches 10 bases. This CDR3 is built from 14 residues. J was trimmed by 1 base and V by 6 bases; bases with no gene match: 2. The germline V gene encodes CDR1 SNHLY and CDR2 FYNNEI.

The genes are TRBV18 and TRBJ2-1; 7 bases fit TRBD2. Trimming removed 4 bases from V and 4 bases from J; junction bases left unmatched: 10. Germline V gives CDR1 KGHSH, CDR2 LQKENI. The CDR3 covers 16 residues. The DNA for the CDR3 is TGTGCCAGCTCACTACTTGATGGGGGGGAATACAATGAGCAGTTCTTC. Amino acid sequence: CASSLLDGGEYNEQFF.

V is TRBV28 and J is TRBJ2-5; TRBD1 might be the D (6 bases). The CDR3 runs 14 residues. V lost 5 bases and J lost 3, with 13 bases in between. Per germline, CDR1 MDHEN and CDR2 SYDVKM. The CDR3 spells CASSRDTRKETQYF. CDR3 nucleotides: TGTGCCAGCAGTAGGGACACGCGTAAAGAGACCCAGTACTTC. The variable domain in full, with the rest retrieved from reference TRBV28 and TRBJ2-5, is DVKVTQSSRYLVKRTGEKVFLECVQDMDHENMFWYRQDPGLGLRLIYFSYDVKMKEKGDIPEGYSVSREKKERFSLILESASTNQTSMYLCASSRDTRKETQYFGPGTRLLVL.

The J gene is TRBJ2-5, the V gene TRBV5-1; possible D gene TRBD1, 5 bases. V lost 4 bases and J lost 5, with 12 bases in between. This CDR3 region has 13 residues. Germline V gene lookup returns CDR1 SGHRS and CDR2 YFSETQ. For the CDR3, the DNA is TGCGCCAGCAGCCCGACCAGGGTTGAGACCCAGTACTTC. Amino acids: CASSPTRVETQYF.

This chain joins TRBV7-2 and TRBJ2-7, with 7 bases that match TRBD1. The germline V gene has CDR1 SGHTA and CDR2 FQGNSA. Losses at the gene ends were 5 bases for V and 4 bases for J; bases not matched to a gene: 11. This CDR3 is 15 amino acids long. The CDR3 nucleotides read TGTGCCAGCAGCACAGGACAGGCCGGGGTATACGAGCAGTACTTC. It encodes CASSTGQAGVYEQYF.

The chain carries TRBV29-1 and TRBJ2-3; tentative D call: TRBD1 (6 bases). V shed 4 bases and J shed 0 bases, with 20 bases lying between them. The CDR3 has 17 amino acids. The germline gives CDR1 SQVTM, CDR2 ANQGSEA. CDR3 region: CSVGGGPGRPSTDTQYF. The CDR3 DNA sequence: TGCAGCGTTGGTGGGGGCCCGGGGCGGCCAAGCACAGATACGCAGTATTTT.

The V call is TRBV19, the J call TRBJ2-2; 9 nucleotides line up with TRBD2. V dropped 3 bases and J dropped 4; count of bases not matched to a gene: 12. There are 18 residues in the CDR3. From germline, CDR1 is LNHDA and CDR2 SQIVND (reference sequence). The CDR3 DNA sequence: TGTGCCAGTAGTATCAAAGCTAGCGGGACGTGGGGCACCGGGGAGCTGTTTTTT. The encoded protein is CASSIKASGTWGTGELFF.

The chain links TRBV7-9 to TRBJ2-3; TRBD2 is a possible D gene (5 bases). Germline values: CDR1 SEHNR, CDR2 FQNEAQ (reference sequence). Trimming removed 5 bases from V and 2 bases from J, with 11 bases in between. The CDR3 spans 14 residues. For the CDR3, the DNA is TGTGCCAGCAGCCCCCCCGGGGACACAGATACGCAGTATTTT. As protein: CASSPPGDTDTQYF.

The chain has TRBV6-5 and TRBJ1-2; D perhaps matches TRBD1 (5 bases). CDR3 length equals 12 residues. Per the germline V gene, CDR1 is MNHEY and CDR2 is SVGAGI. Between the trimmed V and J ends, which lost 9 bases and 3 bases, there was a span of 11 bases. CDR3 amino acids: CASTSGYYGYTF. The CDR3 DNA reads TGTGCCAGTACTTCAGGGTACTATGGCTACACCTTC.

This clone was found once. The chain has TRBV28 and TRBJ2-7, with TRBD2 as a possible D gene (5 bases). This CDR3 is 12 amino acids long. Deletions cut 11 bases from V and 0 bases from J, with 11 bases between. The V gene's germline CDR1 is MDHEN and CDR2 SYDVKM. CDR3 nucleotide sequence: TGTGCCGTGACCGAGGGCTCCTACGAGCAGTACTTC. Its translation: CAVTEGSYEQYF. Together with reference TRBV28 and TRBJ2-7, the CDR3 gives the full variable domain: DVKVTQSSRYLVKRTGEKVFLECVQDMDHENMFWYRQDPGLGLRLIYFSYDVKMKEKGDIPEGYSVSREKKERFSLILESASTNQTSMYLCAVTEGSYEQYFGPGTRLTVT.

V usage is TRBV19 and J usage is TRBJ1-5, with 10 bases aligning to TRBD1. Trimming cost V 4 bases and J 6 bases; bases outside gene matches: 9. This CDR3 is 16 amino acids long. Germline CDR1 is LNHDA and CDR2 is SQIVND (reference sequence). The CDR3 DNA is TGTGCCAGTAGTACAAAGGGGACAGGGGTGCGTCAGCCCCAGCATTTT. The encoded protein is CASSTKGTGVRQPQHF.

The chain joins TRBV4-2 to TRBJ2-5; D ambiguous. Between the trimmed V and J ends, which lost 1 base and 5 bases, there was a span of 8 bases. Germline CDR1 LGHNA, CDR2 YNFKEQ. This CDR3 has 13 amino acids. CDR3 protein: CASSQVEKETQYF. In DNA form, the CDR3 reads TGTGCCAGCAGCCAAGTCGAGAAGGAGACCCAGTACTTC.

Notes on this clone: The sample contains more than one DNA sequence encoding this CDR3. The chain employs TRBV28 and TRBJ1-3; D is uncertain. The V and J ends lost 3 bases and 2 bases respectively, with 5 bases between them. Germline values: CDR1 MDHEN, CDR2 SYDVKM. The CDR3 is made up of 13 amino acids. CDR3 coding DNA: TGTGCCAGCAGTTTGTCCGCTGGAAACACCATATATTTT. It translates to CASSLSAGNTIYF.

The J gene is TRBJ1-1, the V gene TRBV19; 8 bases are a match to TRBD1. The CDR3 has 13 amino acids. Germline CDR1 and CDR2: LNHDA and SQIVND (reference sequence). With V trimmed by 4 bases and J by 14 bases, 12 bases remained unmatched. This chain's CDR3 is CASSTRPGGANFF. CDR3 DNA: TGTGCCAGTAGTACGCGGCCAGGGGGCGCGAACTTCTTT.